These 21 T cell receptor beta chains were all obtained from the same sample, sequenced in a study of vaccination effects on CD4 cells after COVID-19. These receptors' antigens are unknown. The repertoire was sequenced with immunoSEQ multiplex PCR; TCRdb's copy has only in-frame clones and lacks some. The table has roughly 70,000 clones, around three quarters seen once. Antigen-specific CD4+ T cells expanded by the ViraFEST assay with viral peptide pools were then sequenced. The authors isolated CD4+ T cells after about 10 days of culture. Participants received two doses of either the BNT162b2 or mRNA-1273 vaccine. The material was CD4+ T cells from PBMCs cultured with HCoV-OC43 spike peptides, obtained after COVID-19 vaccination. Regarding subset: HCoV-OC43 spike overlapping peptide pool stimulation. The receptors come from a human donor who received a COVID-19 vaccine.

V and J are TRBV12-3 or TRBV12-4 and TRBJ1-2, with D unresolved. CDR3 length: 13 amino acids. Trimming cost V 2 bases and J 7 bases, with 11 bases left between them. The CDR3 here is CASSLHSGGGYTF. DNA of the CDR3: TGTGCCAGCAGTTTACATTCAGGTGGTGGCTACACCTTC.

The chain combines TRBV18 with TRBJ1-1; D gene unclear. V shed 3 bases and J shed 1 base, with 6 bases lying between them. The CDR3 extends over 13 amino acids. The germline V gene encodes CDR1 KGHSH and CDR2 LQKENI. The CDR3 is CASSPAGNTEAFF. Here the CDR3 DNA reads TGTGCCAGCTCACCGGCGGGGAACACTGAAGCTTTCTTT.

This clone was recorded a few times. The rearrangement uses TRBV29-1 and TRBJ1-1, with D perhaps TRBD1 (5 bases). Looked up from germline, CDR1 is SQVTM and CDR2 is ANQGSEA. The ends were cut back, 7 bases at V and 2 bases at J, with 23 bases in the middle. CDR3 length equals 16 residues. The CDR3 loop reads CSGTSIRGTGNTEAFF. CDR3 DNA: TGCAGCGGGACCTCGATCCGGGGGACGGGAAACACTGAAGCTTTCTTT.

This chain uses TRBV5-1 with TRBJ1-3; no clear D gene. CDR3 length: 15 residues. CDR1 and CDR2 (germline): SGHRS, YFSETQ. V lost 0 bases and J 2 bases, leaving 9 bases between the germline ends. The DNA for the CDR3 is TGCGCCAGCAGCTTGGTTACTGATACTGGAAACACCATATATTTT. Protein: CASSLVTDTGNTIYF. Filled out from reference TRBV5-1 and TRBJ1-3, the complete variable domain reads KAGVTQTPRYLIKTRGQQVTLSCSPISGHRSVSWYQQTPGQGLQFLFEYFSETQRNKGNFPGRFSGRQFSNSRSEMNVSTLELGDSALYLCASSLVTDTGNTIYFGEGSWLTVV.

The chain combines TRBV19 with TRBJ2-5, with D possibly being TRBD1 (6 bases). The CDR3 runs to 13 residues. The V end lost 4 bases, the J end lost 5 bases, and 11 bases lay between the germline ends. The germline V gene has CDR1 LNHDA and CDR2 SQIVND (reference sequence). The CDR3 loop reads CASSNRDRETQYF. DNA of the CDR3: TGTGCCAGTAGTAACAGGGACCGGGAGACCCAGTACTTC. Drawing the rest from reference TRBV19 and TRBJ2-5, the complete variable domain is DGGITQSPKYLFRKEGQNVTLSCEQNLNHDAMYWYRQDPGQGLRLIYYSQIVNDFQKGDIAEGYSVSREKKESFPLTVTSAQKNPTAFYLCASSNRDRETQYFGPGTRLLVL.

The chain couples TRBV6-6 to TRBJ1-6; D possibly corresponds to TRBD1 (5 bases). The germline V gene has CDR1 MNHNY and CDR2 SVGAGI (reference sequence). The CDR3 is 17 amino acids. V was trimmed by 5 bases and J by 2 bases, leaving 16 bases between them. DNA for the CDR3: TGTGCCAGCAGTCCTCGGGACCAAGGCGCCTATAATTCACCCCTCCACTTT. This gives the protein CASSPRDQGAYNSPLHF.

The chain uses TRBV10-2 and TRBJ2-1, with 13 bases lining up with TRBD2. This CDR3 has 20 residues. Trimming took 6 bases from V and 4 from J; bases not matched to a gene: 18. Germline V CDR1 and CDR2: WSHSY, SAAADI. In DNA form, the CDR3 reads TGCGCCAGCAGGGCTAATGTAGGGACTAGCGGGGCCCACCCGTACAATGAGCAGTTCTTC. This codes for CASRANVGTSGAHPYNEQFF.

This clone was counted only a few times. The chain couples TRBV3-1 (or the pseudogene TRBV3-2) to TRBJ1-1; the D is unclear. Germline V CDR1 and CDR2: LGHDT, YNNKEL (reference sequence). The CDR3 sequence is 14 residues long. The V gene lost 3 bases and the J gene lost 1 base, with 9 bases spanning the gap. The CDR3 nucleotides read TGTGCCAGCAGCCACCCGGACGGGAACACTGAAGCTTTCTTT. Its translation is CASSHPDGNTEAFF.

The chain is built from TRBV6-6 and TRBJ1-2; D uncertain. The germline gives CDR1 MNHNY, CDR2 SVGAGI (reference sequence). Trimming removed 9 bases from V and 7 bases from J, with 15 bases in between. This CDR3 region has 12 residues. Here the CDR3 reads CASSKSSTGYTF. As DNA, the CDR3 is TGTGCCAGTTCCAAGTCCTCCACTGGCTACACCTTC.

The DNA of the CDR3 is TGTGCCAGTAGTTTTCGGGGATCAAGGAGGGTCAAGCCGGGTCAGCCCCAGCATTTT. Translated, it gives CASSFRGSRRVKPGQPQHF. The rearrangement links TRBV19 to TRBJ1-5, with unresolved D. This CDR3 spans 19 amino acids. The V and J ends lost 5 bases and 6 bases respectively, with 29 bases between them. Germline V gives CDR1 LNHDA, CDR2 SQIVND (reference sequence).

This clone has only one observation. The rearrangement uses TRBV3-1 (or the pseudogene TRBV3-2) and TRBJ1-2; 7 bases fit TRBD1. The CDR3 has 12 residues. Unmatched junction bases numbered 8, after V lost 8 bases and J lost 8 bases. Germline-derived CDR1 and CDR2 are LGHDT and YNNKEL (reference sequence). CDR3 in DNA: TGTGCCAGCCAGGGGGTCCGAGGAGGCTACACCTTC. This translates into CASQGVRGGYTF.

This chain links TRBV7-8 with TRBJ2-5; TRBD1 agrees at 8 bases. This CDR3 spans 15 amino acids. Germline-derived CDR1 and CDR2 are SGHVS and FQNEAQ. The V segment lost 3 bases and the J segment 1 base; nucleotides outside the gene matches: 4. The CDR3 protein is CASSFQGQGQETQYF. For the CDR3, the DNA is TGTGCCAGCAGCTTCCAAGGACAGGGCCAAGAGACCCAGTACTTC.

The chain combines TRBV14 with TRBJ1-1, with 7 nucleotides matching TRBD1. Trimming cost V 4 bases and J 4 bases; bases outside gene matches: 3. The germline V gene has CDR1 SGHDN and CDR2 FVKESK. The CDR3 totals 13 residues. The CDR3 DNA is TGTGCCAGCAGCCTGTACAGGGGCACTGAAGCTTTCTTT. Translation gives CASSLYRGTEAFF. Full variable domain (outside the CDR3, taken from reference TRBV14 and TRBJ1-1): EAGVTQFPSHSVIEKGQTVTLRCDPISGHDNLYWYRRVMGKEIKFLLHFVKESKQDESGMPNNRFLAERTGGTYSTLKVQPAELEDSGVYFCASSLYRGTEAFFGQGTRLTVV.

The CDR3, as DNA: TGTGCCAGCAGTGATAACACGGGTGGGAACACTGAAGCTTTCTTT. Translation gives CASSDNTGGNTEAFF. The chain recombines TRBV6-4 with TRBJ1-1, with D hard to call. CDR1 is MRHNA, CDR2 SNTAGT, per germline. The CDR3 totals 15 residues. The V gene lost 3 bases and the J gene lost 1 base, with 12 bases spanning the gap.

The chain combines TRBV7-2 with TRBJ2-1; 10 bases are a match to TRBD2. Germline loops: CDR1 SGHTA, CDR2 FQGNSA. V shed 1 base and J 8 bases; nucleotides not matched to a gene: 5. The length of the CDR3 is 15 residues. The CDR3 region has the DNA TGTGCCAGCAGCTTAGTGGCTAGCGGGGGCTATGAGCAGTTCTTC. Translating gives CASSLVASGGYEQFF.

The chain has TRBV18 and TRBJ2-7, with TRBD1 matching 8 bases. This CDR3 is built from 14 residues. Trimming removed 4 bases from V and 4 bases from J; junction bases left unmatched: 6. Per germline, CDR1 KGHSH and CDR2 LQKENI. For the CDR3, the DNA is TGTGCCAGCTCACGGGACAGGACTAATTACGAGCAGTACGTC. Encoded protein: CASSRDRTNYEQYV.

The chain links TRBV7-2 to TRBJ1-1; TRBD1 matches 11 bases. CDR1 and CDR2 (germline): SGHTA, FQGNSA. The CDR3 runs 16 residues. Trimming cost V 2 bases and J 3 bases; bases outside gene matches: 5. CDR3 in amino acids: CASSLRTGGRYTEAFF. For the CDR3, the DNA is TGTGCCAGCAGCTTAAGGACAGGGGGCCGGTACACTGAAGCTTTCTTT. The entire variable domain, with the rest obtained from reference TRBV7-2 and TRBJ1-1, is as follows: GAGVSQSPSNKVTEKGKDVELRCDPISGHTALYWYRQSLGQGLEFLIYFQGNSAPDKSGLPSDRFSAERTGGSVSTLTIQRTQQEDSAVYLCASSLRTGGRYTEAFFGQGTRLTVV.

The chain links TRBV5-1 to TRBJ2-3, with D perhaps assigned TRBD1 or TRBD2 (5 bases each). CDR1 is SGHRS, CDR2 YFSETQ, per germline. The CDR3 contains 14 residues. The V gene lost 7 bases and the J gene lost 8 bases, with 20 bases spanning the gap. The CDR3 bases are TGCGCCAGCCTGAGAGGGGCTCAAGAGGGTACGCAGTATTTT. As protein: CASLRGAQEGTQYF.

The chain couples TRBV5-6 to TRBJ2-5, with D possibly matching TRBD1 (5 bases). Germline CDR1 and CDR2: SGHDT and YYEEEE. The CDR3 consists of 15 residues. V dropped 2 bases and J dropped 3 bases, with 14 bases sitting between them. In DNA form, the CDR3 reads TGTGCCAGCAGCTTTGCCCTTTCCAGGGAAGAGACCCAGTACTTC. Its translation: CASSFALSREETQYF.

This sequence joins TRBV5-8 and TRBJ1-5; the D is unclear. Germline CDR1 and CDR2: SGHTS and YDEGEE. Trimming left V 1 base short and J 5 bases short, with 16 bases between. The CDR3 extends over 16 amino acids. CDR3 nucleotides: TGTGCCAGCAGCTTGCCTCAGACTCAGCGCGATCAGCCCCAGCATTTT. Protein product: CASSLPQTQRDQPQHF.

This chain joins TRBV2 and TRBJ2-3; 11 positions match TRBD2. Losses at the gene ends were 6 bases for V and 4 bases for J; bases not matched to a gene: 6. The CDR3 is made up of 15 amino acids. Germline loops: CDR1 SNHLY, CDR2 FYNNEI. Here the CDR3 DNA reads TGTGCCAGCAGCTTAGCGGGGGGGCAGGCAGATACGCAGTATTTT. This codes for CASSLAGGQADTQYF.